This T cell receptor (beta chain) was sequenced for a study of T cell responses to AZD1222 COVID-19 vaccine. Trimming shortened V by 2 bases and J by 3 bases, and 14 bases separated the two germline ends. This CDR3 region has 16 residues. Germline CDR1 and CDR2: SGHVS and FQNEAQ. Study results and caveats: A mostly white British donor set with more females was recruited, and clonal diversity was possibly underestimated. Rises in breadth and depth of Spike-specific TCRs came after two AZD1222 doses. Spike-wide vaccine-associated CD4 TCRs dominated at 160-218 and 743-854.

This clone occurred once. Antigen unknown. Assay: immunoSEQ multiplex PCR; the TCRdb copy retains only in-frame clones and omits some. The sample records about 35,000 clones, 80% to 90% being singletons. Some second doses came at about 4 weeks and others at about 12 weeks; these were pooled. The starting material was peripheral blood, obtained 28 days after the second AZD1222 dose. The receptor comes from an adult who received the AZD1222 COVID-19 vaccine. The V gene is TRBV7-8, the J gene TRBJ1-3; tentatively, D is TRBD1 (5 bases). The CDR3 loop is CASSLRSGPLGNTIYF. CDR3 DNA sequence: TGTGCCAGCAGCTTACGTTCGGGGCCGCTTGGAAACACCATATATTTT.